This T cell receptor (beta chain) was recorded in a study of T cell responses to AZD1222 COVID-19 vaccine. The study, taken as a whole, reports: In a largely white British group with more females than males, clonal diversity was possibly underestimated. Regions left unmutated in variants are reportedly the target of nearly half of spike-specific TCRs.

Germline V gives CDR1 ENHRY, CDR2 SYGVKD. The CDR3 spans 15 residues. V lost 0 bases and J 0 bases, leaving 8 bases between the germline ends. Data came from immunoSEQ multiplex PCR; TCRdb stores just in-frame clones and leaves some out. There are approximately 160,000 clones in the sample; approximately 90% occur only once, and around 3% lies in the top ten. In its sample, this clone was seen once. The antigen remains unidentified. V and J are TRBV10-3 and TRBJ1-2; D is uncertain. This receptor was taken from an adult in good health. Sequencing used peripheral blood, obtained on day 0 of AZD1222 vaccination. CDR3 DNA: TGTGCCATCAGTGAGTCGCCAGAAGCTAACTATGGCTACACCTTC. It encodes CAISESPEANYGYTF.